This entry lists 10 T cell receptor beta chains sequenced from one sample in a study of blood T cell repertoires in COVID-19. Generated by immunoSEQ multiplex PCR, the TCRdb table keeps only in-frame clones and is missing some. The sample holds roughly 160,000 clones, more than 75% seen once. Material: peripheral blood. All receptors derive from a man between 18 and 35 years old with acute or convalescent COVID-19.

This sequence joins TRBV9 and TRBJ1-2; the match to TRBD1 covers 10 bases. The CDR3 is made up of 16 amino acids. V gave up 4 bases and J gave up 4 bases; unmatched junction bases: 10. The V gene's germline CDR1 is SGDLS and CDR2 YYNGEE. The CDR3: CASSPGTGDQFYGYTF. The DNA of the CDR3 is TGTGCCAGCAGCCCCGGGACAGGGGACCAGTTCTATGGCTACACCTTC.

The J gene is TRBJ2-7, the V gene TRBV11-2, with D possibly being TRBD2 (5 bases). V was clipped by 4 bases and J by 4 bases, with 8 bases between them. Germline-derived CDR1 and CDR2 are SGHAT and FQNNGV. CDR3 length equals 12 residues. The CDR3 nucleotides are TGTGCCAGCAGCTCGACGGGGTACGAGCAGTACTTC. Encoded protein: CASSSTGYEQYF.

This chain uses TRBV5-1 with TRBJ1-3; 7 positions match TRBD1. Germline loops: CDR1 SGHRS, CDR2 YFSETQ. V trimming: 4 bases; J trimming: 0 bases; junction bases outside the gene matches: 4. This CDR3 region has 15 residues. DNA of the CDR3: TGCGCCAGCAGCCTGGACAGGTTCTCTGGAAACACCATATATTTT. This translates into CASSLDRFSGNTIYF. Complete variable domain (other parts from reference TRBV5-1 and TRBJ1-3): KAGVTQTPRYLIKTRGQQVTLSCSPISGHRSVSWYQQTPGQGLQFLFEYFSETQRNKGNFPGRFSGRQFSNSRSEMNVSTLELGDSALYLCASSLDRFSGNTIYFGEGSWLTVV.

The CDR3 reads CATSDPRGQGPWEQYF. The DNA for the CDR3 is TGTGCCACCAGTGATCCGAGGGGACAGGGGCCTTGGGAGCAGTACTTC. The chain couples TRBV24-1 to TRBJ2-7; 10 nucleotides match TRBD1. The CDR3 contains 16 residues. J gave up 7 bases and V 3 bases, and 11 bases lay outside the gene matches. CDR1 is KGHDR and CDR2 is SFDVKD in the germline V gene.

The chain joins TRBV9 to TRBJ1-2; 7 positions agree with TRBD1. Germline CDR1 reads SGDLS; CDR2 reads YYNGEE. The CDR3 length is 17 residues. V was pared by 0 bases and J by 0 bases, with 8 bases of the junction left unmatched. The CDR3 bases are TGTGCCAGCAGCGTAGTGACAGGGAGCTTGCCTAACTATGGCTACACCTTC. Translated, it gives CASSVVTGSLPNYGYTF.

V gene TRBV24-1 combines with J gene TRBJ1-2, with D perhaps TRBD1 (5 bases). The V gene lost 2 bases and the J gene lost 7 bases, with 16 bases spanning the gap. There are 15 residues in the CDR3. Germline loops: CDR1 KGHDR, CDR2 SFDVKD. CDR3 region: CATSDYKTDLGGYTF. DNA of the CDR3: TGTGCCACCAGTGATTACAAGACAGATCTAGGTGGCTACACCTTC.

The genes are TRBV5-1 and TRBJ2-5; perhaps TRBD2 as D (7 bases). Trimming left V 0 bases short and J 5 bases short, with 11 bases between. The germline CDR1 and CDR2 sequences are SGHRS and YFSETQ. This CDR3 has 14 residues. CDR3 residues: CASSLGGGWETQYF. For the CDR3, the DNA is TGCGCCAGCAGCTTGGGCGGGGGCTGGGAGACCCAGTACTTC.

This rearrangement joins TRBV19 to TRBJ2-7, with D maybe TRBD1 (5 bases). From germline, CDR1 is LNHDA and CDR2 SQIVND (reference sequence). The CDR3 has 14 residues. Between the trimmed V and J ends, which lost 0 bases and 0 bases, there was a span of 6 bases. CDR3 residues: CASSIDRVSYEQYF. DNA of the CDR3: TGTGCCAGTAGTATAGACAGGGTCTCCTACGAGCAGTACTTC.

The genes are TRBV14 and TRBJ2-2; 7 positions match TRBD1. CDR3 length: 14 amino acids. Germline lookup yields CDR1 SGHDN and CDR2 FVKESK. V was clipped by 6 bases and J by 8 bases; unmatched bases: 9. CDR3 DNA: TGTGCCAGCAGTCGGGACAGATTTTTAGGGGAGCTGTTTTTT. Residues: CASSRDRFLGELFF.

In DNA, the CDR3 is TGTGCCAGCAGCCCTACTAGTTCCGAGCAGTACTTC. Its protein is CASSPTSSEQYF. The V call is TRBV11-2, the J call TRBJ2-7; tentative D call: TRBD2 (5 bases). V was pared by 5 bases and J by 6 bases, with 11 bases between. Germline CDR1 reads SGHAT; CDR2 reads FQNNGV. This CDR3 region has 12 residues.